What follows is one T cell receptor (beta chain) and its context. Germline V gives CDR1 SNHLY, CDR2 FYNNEI. The ends lost 5 bases at V and 4 bases at J; junction bases unmatched: 2. The CDR3 has 12 amino acids. The sample comes from a study of Ad26.COV2.S vaccination and SARS-CoV-2 variants. This table comes from immunoSEQ multiplex PCR, and its TCRdb copy is limited to in-frame clones, with some not included. Altogether a few hundred thousand clones are present, about 92% being singletons, with the ten largest covering less than 2%. Treatment: around 19 received Ad26.COV2.S at low or high dose, single or two shots; 5 received placebo; per-sample allocation not given. Sampling took place 63 days after the first vaccine or placebo injection.

The V call is TRBV2, the J call TRBJ2-7; 7 bases align to TRBD2. The clonotype comes from a person between 18 and 59 years old who received the Ad26.COV2.S COVID-19 vaccine or a placebo. The source material was peripheral blood, sampled in a trial of Ad26.COV2.S vaccine versus placebo. The CDR3 protein is CASSRAGYEQYF. CDR3 in DNA: TGTGCCAGCAGTAGAGCGGGGTACGAGCAGTACTTC. The complete variable domain, with remaining parts taken from reference TRBV2 and TRBJ2-7, reads EPEVTQTPSHQVTQMGQEVILRCVPISNHLYFYWYRQILGQKVEFLVSFYNNEISEKSEIFDDQFSVERPDGSNFTLKIRSTKLEDSAMYFCASSRAGYEQYFGPGTRLTVT.